This T cell receptor beta chain was retrieved from a study of sequential checkpoint blockade in melanoma. Study context: After both sequences, patients received maintenance nivolumab.

The treatment: randomized to nivolumab then ipilimumab (arm A) or the reverse (arm B). Patients had received no earlier DNA-damaging chemotherapy. The protocol was immunoSEQ multiplex PCR, while the TCRdb copy is restricted to in-frame clones and leaves out a portion. In the table there are 35,000 to 40,000 clones, around nine tenths of which are singletons. Sequenced material: CD8+ T cells sorted from blood (inferred from file names), taken from a patient given nivolumab and ipilimumab in sequence. The sequence was collected from a human donor with melanoma.

The CDR3 nucleotides read TGTGCCAGCAGCACCGGACTAGCGGTCACAGATACGCAGTATTTT. Residues: CASSTGLAVTDTQYF. The chain carries TRBV11-2 and TRBJ2-3; 10 bases agree with TRBD2. With V trimmed by 5 bases and J by 2 bases, 4 bases remained unmatched. The length of the CDR3 is 15 residues. Germline CDR1 is SGHAT and CDR2 is FQNNGV.